The 8 T cell receptor beta chains listed next were all sequenced from one sample in a study of lymphopenia after photon versus proton radiotherapy. Produced via immunoSEQ multiplex PCR; TCRdb's table is partial and in-frame only. Of more than 70,000 clones in the sample, around 80% were seen once. The sequencing here drew on peripheral blood, taken from a patient treated with proton-based radiotherapy. Receptors were obtained from a man aged 60 to 69 with pancreatic cancer.

The chain joins TRBV27 to TRBJ1-4, with D uncertain. V gave up 3 bases and J gave up 2 bases, with 13 bases separating them. The length of the CDR3 is 16 residues. Germline V gene sequence: CDR1 MNHEY, CDR2 SMNVEV (reference sequence). CDR3 loop: CASSLGSGMTNEKLFF. The CDR3 DNA sequence: TGTGCCAGCAGTTTGGGGTCCGGGATGACTAATGAAAAACTGTTTTTT.

This rearrangement joins TRBV29-1 to TRBJ2-1, with unresolved D. This CDR3 region has 12 residues. The V gene's germline CDR1 is SQVTM and CDR2 ANQGSEA. Trimming took off 3 bases at V and 6 bases at J, with 9 bases between the two ends. CDR3 residues: CSVDGRANEQFF. In nucleotides, the CDR3 is TGCAGCGTTGACGGACGAGCCAATGAGCAGTTCTTC.

This clone has a single count. This rearrangement joins TRBV19 to TRBJ1-1, with D possibly TRBD1 on 5 matching bases. CDR3 length: 12 amino acids. Trimming took 3 bases from V and 8 from J, leaving 10 bases between them. Germline values: CDR1 LNHDA, CDR2 SQIVND (reference sequence). The CDR3 protein is CASSIKGAEAFF. In DNA, the CDR3 is TGTGCCAGTAGTATTAAAGGGGCGGAAGCTTTCTTT.

The chain is built from TRBV5-6 and TRBJ1-3; D is unresolved. V shed 4 bases and J shed 2 bases, with 13 bases lying between them. The CDR3 is made up of 15 amino acids. The V gene's germline CDR1 is SGHDT and CDR2 YYEEEE. This CDR3 is CASSPGGLAGNTIYF. CDR3 sequence (DNA): TGTGCCAGCAGCCCCGGCGGGCTTGCTGGAAACACCATATATTTT.

V gene TRBV5-1 combines with J gene TRBJ2-5; possibly TRBD2 for D (5 bases). Trimming took off 3 bases at V and 3 bases at J, with 9 bases between the two ends. Germline-derived CDR1 and CDR2 are SGHRS and YFSETQ. This CDR3 comprises 13 residues. The CDR3 reads CASSYPAEETQYF. The CDR3 nucleotides read TGCGCCAGCAGCTATCCAGCGGAAGAGACCCAGTACTTC.

V gene TRBV7-9 combines with J gene TRBJ1-2; D is possibly TRBD1 (5 bases). CDR3 size: 13 residues. Trimming pared 4 bases from V and 8 bases from J, leaving 14 bases between. From germline, CDR1 is SEHNR and CDR2 FQNEAQ (reference sequence). CDR3 sequence: CASSSRDLRGYTF. CDR3 coding DNA: TGTGCCAGCAGCTCCCGGGACCTGCGGGGCTACACCTTC.

This clone showed up just once. This chain uses TRBV7-6 with TRBJ2-1; 10 nucleotides align to TRBD2. Unmatched junction bases numbered 11, after V lost 5 bases and J lost 4 bases. The CDR3 runs 17 residues. The germline CDR1 and CDR2 sequences are SGHVS and FNYEAQ. CDR3 nucleotide sequence: TGTGCCAGCAGCATGCGAGAGAGCGGGAGGGTATACAATGAGCAGTTCTTC. Residues: CASSMRESGRVYNEQFF.

V usage is TRBV21-1 and J usage is TRBJ2-7; no check of the table's D call, TRBD2, against the DNA was made. TRBV21-1 is termed a pseudogene. The CDR3 sequence is 16 residues long. The CDR3 coding sequence is TGTGCCAGCAGCAAAAGAAGACCGGGAGGGTTCGACGAGCAGTACTTC. It yields the protein CASSKRRPGGFDEQYF.